This record looks at one TCR beta chain sequence and its context. The sample is drawn from a study of T cell changes during pregnancy in multiple sclerosis. This CDR3 is 15 amino acids long. Losses at the gene ends were 6 bases for V and 3 bases for J; bases not matched to a gene: 8. The germline gives CDR1 MNHNY, CDR2 SVGAGI (reference sequence). The assay was immunoSEQ multiplex PCR, and TCRdb's table has in-frame clones only and misses some. The table shows roughly 70,000 clones, with about nine tenths occurring only once. The sequence was obtained from a female donor with multiple sclerosis, enrolled in a pregnancy study. The chain uses TRBV6-6 and TRBJ1-5; 7 bases match TRBD1. Source: peripheral blood, taken in the third trimester of pregnancy. In DNA form, the CDR3 reads TGTGCCAGCAGAAGGACAGGCAATACCAATCAGCCCCAGCATTTT. Its translation is CASRRTGNTNQPQHF.